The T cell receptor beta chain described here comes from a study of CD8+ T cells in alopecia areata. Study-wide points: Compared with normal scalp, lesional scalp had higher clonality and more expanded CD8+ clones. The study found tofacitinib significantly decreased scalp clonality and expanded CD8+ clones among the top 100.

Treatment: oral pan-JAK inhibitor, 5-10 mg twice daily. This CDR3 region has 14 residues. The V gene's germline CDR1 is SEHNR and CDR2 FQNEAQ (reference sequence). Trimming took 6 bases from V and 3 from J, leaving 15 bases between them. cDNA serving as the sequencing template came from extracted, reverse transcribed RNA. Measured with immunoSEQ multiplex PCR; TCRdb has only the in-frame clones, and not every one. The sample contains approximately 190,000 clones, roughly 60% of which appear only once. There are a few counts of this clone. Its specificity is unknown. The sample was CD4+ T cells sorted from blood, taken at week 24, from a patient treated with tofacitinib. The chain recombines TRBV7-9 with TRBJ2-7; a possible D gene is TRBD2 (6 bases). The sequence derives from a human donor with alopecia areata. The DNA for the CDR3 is TGTGCCAGCAGTTACCGGGACTTGCGCTACGAGCAGTACTTC. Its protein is CASSYRDLRYEQYF.